This T cell receptor (beta chain) was sequenced for a study of T-cell reconstitution after alpha-beta-depleted transplantation in children (TCRdb year 2016). At the level of the whole study: Using TCR repertoire profiling, the study quantitatively followed how T-cell immune reconstitution unfolded in children after TCRalphabeta/CD19-depleted allogeneic hematopoietic cell transplantation. Paper-wide results and their limitations: The frequencies of hyperexpanded clones fell over the following months, and after one year, T-cell counts and TCRbeta diversity were mostly attributed to newly produced T cells. The apparently early alphabetaT-cell count recovery about two months after transplant was reportedly dependent on only several hundred rapidly expanded clones derived from non-depleted graft cells. In some patients, high TCRbeta diversity at day 60 was attributed to recipient T cells and intrathymic progenitors that had survived conditioning.

Library prep was done by PCR. The sequencing machine was an Illumina HiSeq 2500. Molecular barcoding was employed in the preparation of TCR libraries, with unique molecular identifiers being used to normalize TCRbeta repertoire quantification. In-frame beta chains were kept once TCRdb had trimmed the public reads at Q25 with fastp and called clones with MiXCR. Merged by CDR3 protein, the rows form single entries marked with the most common genes and DNA. This sample gives 200,000 to 250,000 distinct CDR3 sequences in total; roughly 11% of them show up just once. About 30% of the sample comes from the top ten. This clonotype was found many times. Its antigen is not yet known. Within one base of it there is no much larger clone, and no base qualities were kept. From cysteine to phenylalanine, the CDR3 is 15 amino acids long. Of the read, only the CDR3 DNA is kept; its 45 bases are in frame from base 1. V is reduced by 4 bases and J by 0 bases, leaving a spacing of 14 bases between them. Per the germline V gene, SGHDT is the CDR1 and YYEEEE is the CDR2.

Taken with the paper, the label for treatment or condition translates to: allogeneic hematopoietic cell transplantation with graft depleted of TCRalphabeta T cells and CD19 B cells. Transplant recipients were children who received TCRalphabeta/CD19-depleted allogeneic hematopoietic cell grafts. In this chain, TRBV5-6 is recombined with TRBJ2-7; the D gene cannot be resolved reliably. The receptor comes from a child younger than two with acute myeloid leukemia, due to receive a stem cell transplant. The source material was PBMCs, sampled before TCRalphabeta/CD19-depleted stem cell transplant. The bases read TGTGCCAGCAGCCGGACGGGTAGGTTCTCCTACGAGCAGTACTTC. This gives the protein CASSRTGRFSYEQYF. Joined to the reference TRBV5-6 and TRBJ2-7 proteins, this CDR3 gives the full variable domain: DAGVTQSPTHLIKTRGQQVTLRCSPKSGHDTVSWYQQALGQGPQFIFQYYEEEERQRGNFPDRFSGHQFPNYSSELNVNALLLGDSALYLCASSRTGRFSYEQYFGPGTRLTVT.